This TCR beta chain was obtained from a study of blood T cell repertoires in COVID-19 (TCRdb year 2020). About the investigation overall: The collaborator samples originated in the United States, Italy and Spain and spanned the acute and convalescent phases of COVID-19. The material from the prospective study consisted of cDNA or gDNA derived from T cells, B-cell-depleted T cells, or PBMCs. Subjects who had been exposed to COVID-19, were actively infected with it, or had recovered from it provided the deeply sampled blood TCRbeta repertoires that made up the dataset. The repertoires were released in a freely available public database meant as a resource for research on the immune response to SARS-CoV-2. The samples were drawn from the first 160 participants of the ongoing ImmuneRACE study and from 1,200 or so subjects provided by 6 global collaborators. A de-identified subject ID, COVID-19 status, age in years and sex were almost always included in the sample metadata. HLA class I and class II types, where available, came from metadata supplied by the sample provider rather than from assay-based typing.

One collaborating source in Seattle enrolled patients during active infection and followed them longitudinally through the course of disease. The collaborating institutions used their own protocols to collect whole blood in K2EDTA tubes. For TCRbeta analysis, collaborators shipped samples in one of three forms: frozen whole blood, isolated PBMCs, or DNA extracted from either of those sample types. With regard to this clone: Its antigen has not been determined. No qualities accompany the bases; no much larger clone lies one base away.

Broad study findings and their caveats: Clinical and demographic metadata were provided uncurated, with the amount varying by source and participant.

The trim is 3 bases for V and 5 bases for J, with a gap of 9 bases between the germline ends. The CDR3 contains 13 residues, cysteine and phenylalanine counted. Only the CDR3 part of the read is kept: 39 bases, read in frame from the first base. CDR1 and CDR2, looked up from the germline V gene, are KGHDR and SFDVKD. TCRbeta CDR3 regions were amplified from genomic DNA using the immunoSEQ Assay, a bias-controlled multiplex PCR. Processing in the source paper ran as follows. The number of nucleated cells in each sample was estimated by amplification of reference gene primers within the assay. To quantify the absolute abundance of each unique TCRbeta CDR3 rearrangement, sequence reads were collapsed and filtered. Productive Simpson clonality was computed per sample as the square root of Simpson's diversity index over productive rearrangements. The table was pulled from immuneACCESS by TCRdb, which kept in-frame rearrangements only. Such tables lose some clones; where checked, under half of the loss comes from unresolved V genes, and the rest has no known cause. Clonal size and the V and J genes are those of that table, whereas D and trimming came from the DNA. Within this sample are around 23,000 clones, with approximately 75% of them counted one time only. The leading ten clones occupy about 7% of the sample.

This sequence uses TRBV24-1 and TRBJ1-2, with the D gene too uncertain to name. This TCR was sampled from a man aged 50-60 years with COVID-19, enrolled during active disease. Sequencing used peripheral blood. For the CDR3, the sequence is CATSDPGVYGYTF. The nucleotides read TGTGCCACCAGTGATCCCGGGGTATATGGCTACACCTTC.